The 16 T cell receptor beta chains in this list originate from one sample, sequenced in a study of blood T cell repertoires in COVID-19. Assay: immunoSEQ multiplex PCR; the TCRdb copy retains only in-frame clones and omits some. This sample carries about 30,000 clones, about 88% of them seen once, and the ten largest clones take 9.9%. The sequencing input was peripheral blood. The receptors were sampled from a human donor in a cohort sampled during active COVID-19.

The chain employs TRBV27 and TRBJ2-1; TRBD2 might be the D (5 bases). The CDR3 is 15 amino acids. Germline CDR1 is MNHEY and CDR2 is SMNVEV (reference sequence). The germline V and J ends were trimmed by 2 bases and 2 bases, with 10 bases remaining between them. CDR3: CASSLGSDAYNEQFF. The CDR3 DNA is TGTGCCAGCAGTTTAGGTAGCGATGCCTACAATGAGCAGTTCTTC.

The chain carries TRBV28 and TRBJ1-1, with 7 bases identical to TRBD1. The germline gives CDR1 MDHEN, CDR2 SYDVKM. V gave up 4 bases and J gave up 0 bases; unmatched junction bases: 2. The CDR3 extends over 14 amino acids. CDR3 protein: CASSSDRVNTEAFF. The CDR3 region has the DNA TGTGCCAGCAGTTCCGACAGGGTGAACACTGAAGCTTTCTTT.

The chain is built from TRBV5-1 and TRBJ2-5, with 12 positions matching TRBD1. The length of the CDR3 is 15 residues. V lost 4 bases, J lost 5 bases, and 6 bases stayed unmatched. Looked up from germline, CDR1 is SGHRS and CDR2 is YFSETQ. In DNA, the CDR3 is TGCGCCAGCAGCAGGGGACAGGGGGCGAGGGAGACCCAGTACTTC. It specifies CASSRGQGARETQYF.

This chain links TRBV5-4 with TRBJ2-2; tentative D call: TRBD2 (7 bases). The CDR3 contains 17 residues. Trimming removed 4 bases at V and 1 base at J, with 17 bases between. CDR1 is SGHNT and CDR2 is YYREEE in the germline V gene (reference sequence). This CDR3 is CASSLPWGGLNTGELFF. For the CDR3, the DNA is TGTGCCAGCAGCCTACCCTGGGGGGGCCTGAACACCGGGGAGCTGTTTTTT.

The V gene is TRBV18, the J gene TRBJ2-6; 9 bases agree with TRBD1. CDR3 size: 16 residues. CDR1 is KGHSH and CDR2 is LQKENI in the germline V gene. V lost 3 bases and J lost 2; bases outside the gene matches: 2. CDR3 nucleotides: TGTGCCAGCTCACCCGGGACAGGGACTGGGGCCAACGTCCTGACTTTC. It codes for CASSPGTGTGANVLTF.

This clone appeared a single time. The chain carries TRBV30 and TRBJ1-1; D is undetermined. CDR1 is GTSNPN, CDR2 SVGIG, per germline (reference sequence). This CDR3 is built from 13 residues. V lost 2 bases, J lost 5 bases, and 12 bases lay in between. CDR3 coding DNA: TGTGCCTGGAGTCACGGAGAGGTGACTGAAGCTTTCTTT. Protein sequence: CAWSHGEVTEAFF.

The chain has TRBV2 and TRBJ2-5; D is possibly TRBD2 (6 bases). V was shortened by 8 bases and J by 3 bases, with 13 bases between the two germline ends. This CDR3 comprises 13 residues. CDR1 is SNHLY and CDR2 is FYNNEI in the germline V gene. CDR3 DNA sequence: TGTGCCAGCGGGCGGGGCAAGGAAGAGACCCAGTACTTC. This gives the protein CASGRGKEETQYF.

This chain joins TRBV5-1 and TRBJ1-1; unclear D gene. The CDR3 runs to 13 residues. V lost 0 bases and J lost 3, with 6 bases in between. Per germline, CDR1 SGHRS and CDR2 YFSETQ. The CDR3, as DNA: TGCGCCAGCAGCTTGGCGCCAGACACTGAAGCTTTCTTT. Encoded protein: CASSLAPDTEAFF.

The rearrangement joins TRBV6-1 to TRBJ2-5; D is ambiguous. This CDR3 is built from 16 residues. The V gene's germline CDR1 is MNHNS and CDR2 SASEGT. V dropped 3 bases and J dropped 4 bases, with 18 bases sitting between them. For the CDR3, the DNA is TGTGCCAGCAGTGATTCTGACAATTCGTACGGAGAGACCCAGTACTTC. Translated: CASSDSDNSYGETQYF.

The chain carries TRBV27 and TRBJ2-2, with 7 bases aligning to TRBD2. Germline CDR1 and CDR2: MNHEY and SMNVEV (reference sequence). Trimming took 1 base from V and 1 from J; bases not matched to a gene: 3. The CDR3 runs 16 residues. CDR3: CASSLFWGGNTGELFF. CDR3 DNA: TGTGCCAGCAGTTTATTTTGGGGGGGGAACACCGGGGAGCTGTTTTTT.

V and J are TRBV5-3 and TRBJ2-7, with D maybe TRBD1 (7 bases). TRBV5-3 is given ORF status, its function remaining uncertain. The CDR3 length is 16 residues. Trimming removed 5 bases from V and 5 bases from J, with 23 bases in between. The CDR3 bases are TGTGCCAGAAGTTTTGCCCCGACAGGGAGGAACGACGAGCAGTACTTC. Translation: CARSFAPTGRNDEQYF.

This clone was found once. This sequence joins TRBV4-1 and TRBJ2-5, with unresolved D. Germline-derived CDR1 and CDR2 are MGHRA and YSYEKL. The CDR3 is 14 residues long. V lost 4 bases, J lost 1 base, and 10 bases lay in between. The CDR3 region is CASSLRVVQETQYF. CDR3 DNA sequence: TGCGCCAGCAGCCTACGTGTAGTCCAAGAGACCCAGTACTTC.

This clone was observed a few times. The chain couples TRBV19 to TRBJ1-4; TRBD1 agrees at 9 bases. The germline V gene has CDR1 LNHDA and CDR2 SQIVND (reference sequence). The CDR3 is 12 amino acids. The J segment lost 7 bases and the V segment lost 9 bases, leaving 3 bases of the junction unmatched. The CDR3: CASGDRVEKLFF. CDR3 in DNA: TGTGCCAGCGGGGACAGGGTTGAAAAACTGTTTTTT.

The chain recombines TRBV27 with TRBJ1-1, with D tentatively TRBD1 (6 bases). This CDR3 comprises 16 residues. The germline gives CDR1 MNHEY, CDR2 SMNVEV (reference sequence). V was shortened by 3 bases and J by 0 bases, with 14 bases between the two germline ends. The CDR3 loop reads CASSFGQSLMNTEAFF. CDR3 coding DNA: TGTGCCAGCAGTTTCGGACAGAGTCTCATGAACACTGAAGCTTTCTTT.

This chain links TRBV7-6 with TRBJ2-5; 9 bases align to TRBD1. The CDR3 runs to 17 residues. The V and J ends lost 5 bases and 0 bases, in that order; junction bases with no gene match: 10. Germline CDR1 is SGHVS and CDR2 is FNYEAQ. The CDR3 reads CASSPKQGAPDQETQYF. The CDR3 region has the DNA TGTGCCAGCAGCCCAAAACAGGGGGCGCCGGACCAAGAGACCCAGTACTTC.

The chain combines TRBV7-2 with TRBJ2-3; TRBD1 matches 7 bases. V trimming: 3 bases; J trimming: 0 bases; junction bases outside the gene matches: 3. CDR1 SGHTA and CDR2 FQGNSA come from the germline V gene. This CDR3 is 15 amino acids long. The CDR3 region is CASSLDRYSTDTQYF. The CDR3 DNA follows: TGTGCCAGCAGCTTGGACAGGTACAGCACAGATACGCAGTATTTT. Combining the CDR3 with reference TRBV7-2 and TRBJ2-3 gives the whole variable domain GAGVSQSPSNKVTEKGKDVELRCDPISGHTALYWYRQSLGQGLEFLIYFQGNSAPDKSGLPSDRFSAERTGGSVSTLTIQRTQQEDSAVYLCASSLDRYSTDTQYFGPGTRLTVL.